The 8 T cell receptor beta chains reported below all come from one sample, sequenced in a study of control samples from healthy donors and cancer patients. The protocol was immunoSEQ multiplex PCR, while the TCRdb copy is restricted to in-frame clones and leaves out a portion. The data show just under 60,000 clones, more than 90% seen once. The source material was PBMCs. Receptors were obtained from a middle-aged man with colorectal cancer.

The chain links TRBV12-3 or TRBV12-4 to TRBJ2-3, with D unresolved. The CDR3 is 10 amino acids. V was trimmed by 8 bases and J by 5 bases, leaving 5 bases between them. The CDR3 reads CASGIDTQYF. The CDR3 DNA reads TGTGCCAGCGGAATAGATACGCAGTATTTT.

The chain employs TRBV10-2 and TRBJ2-5; D remains unclear. Germline lookup yields CDR1 WSHSY and CDR2 SAAADI. The CDR3 runs to 14 residues. Trimming shortened V by 1 base and J by 5 bases, and 11 bases separated the two germline ends. DNA of the CDR3: TGCGCCAGCAGTGAGTTTGGGTTCTGGGAGACCCAGTACTTC. As protein: CASSEFGFWETQYF.

Note on this clone: The junction does not match germline at one end; this may be a read error. The V call is TRBV19, the J call TRBJ1-5; D gene ambiguous. The CDR3 consists of 14 residues. Per germline, CDR1 LNHDA and CDR2 SQIVND (reference sequence). The CDR3 reads CASGIQSNNQPQHF. In DNA form, the CDR3 reads TGTGCCAGTGGTATACAAAGTAACAATCAGCCCCAGCATTTT.

The chain couples TRBV7-8 to TRBJ1-4; the D gene is possibly TRBD1 (5 bases). V was cut by 0 bases and J by 3 bases, with 11 bases left in between. The CDR3 sequence is 16 residues long. Germline V lookup: CDR1 SGHVS, CDR2 FQNEAQ. The CDR3 protein is CASSLAVQDPNEKLFF. CDR3 DNA sequence: TGTGCCAGCAGCTTAGCAGTACAGGACCCTAATGAAAAACTGTTTTTT.

This clone was seen once. The chain uses TRBV18 and TRBJ1-1; D possibly corresponds to TRBD1 (6 bases). This CDR3 has 13 amino acids. With 4 bases removed from V and 3 bases from J, the gap between germline ends came to 9 bases. Germline values: CDR1 KGHSH, CDR2 LQKENI. The CDR3 sequence: CASSLGGDTEAFF. CDR3 bases: TGTGCCAGCTCACTAGGGGGGGACACTGAAGCTTTCTTT.

This chain connects TRBV13 to TRBJ2-3; D may be TRBD1 or TRBD2 (6 bases each). The ends were cut back, 2 bases at V and 1 base at J, with 10 bases in the middle. CDR1 is PRHDT, CDR2 FYEKMQ, per germline (reference sequence). This CDR3 spans 15 amino acids. The CDR3 loop reads CASSLSRGRTDTQYF. Here the CDR3 DNA reads TGTGCCAGCAGCTTAAGCCGGGGGCGCACAGATACGCAGTATTTT.

This clone was found once. CDR3 loop: CASSQDLPRPGTGELFF. The CDR3 DNA follows: TGCGCCAGCAGCCAAGATCTACCGAGGCCGGGCACCGGGGAGCTGTTTTTT. This chain uses TRBV4-3 with TRBJ2-2; D uncertain. The V gene's germline CDR1 is LGHNA and CDR2 YSLEER. The CDR3 sequence is 17 residues long. V lost 0 bases to trimming and J lost 4 bases, with 15 bases between them.

The rearrangement links TRBV30 to TRBJ2-6; D could derive from TRBD1 or TRBD2 (6 bases each). CDR1 is GTSNPN, CDR2 SVGIG, per germline (reference sequence). Trimming took 5 bases from V and 0 from J, leaving 14 bases between them. The CDR3 extends over 16 amino acids. CDR3 in DNA: TGTGCCTGGGCTAGGGGGGCAGCCTCTGGGGCCAACGTCCTGACTTTC. Translating it yields CAWARGAASGANVLTF.